This T cell receptor (beta chain) was captured by sequencing in a study of vaccination and CD4 T cells after COVID-19. Study-wide background: Stimuli were overlapping spike peptide pools of SARS-CoV-2 and three common cold coronaviruses (HCoV-NL63, HCoV-OC43, HCoV-229E).

V trimming: 4 bases; J trimming: 0 bases; junction bases outside the gene matches: 9. This CDR3 spans 17 amino acids. As for this clonotype: Antigen unknown.

The study sequenced cultured CD4+ T cell DNA using the Oncomine TCR Beta short-read assay. TCRdb reprocessed the PCR reads with MiXCR, giving one entry per CDR3 protein. Altogether 6,000 to 7,500 distinct CDR3 sequences are present, about 41% being singletons, with the ten largest covering nearly 35%. Treatment specified: roughly 11-day PBMC culture with coronavirus spike peptide pools or control peptides (ViraFEST assay). An unexposed donor provided the CD4+ T cells, which were collected before the COVID-19 pandemic (2011-2018). V usage is TRBV12-3 or TRBV12-4 and J usage is TRBJ1-2, with 9 bases aligning to TRBD1. The source of this sequence is a human donor in good health. Material: CD4+ T cells from blood, cultured in vitro. The DNA of the CDR3 is TGTGCCAGCAGTTCAACAGGGGGCGCCTCAGCTAACTATGGCTACACCTTC. This codes for CASSSTGGASANYGYTF.